This entry lists 12 T cell receptor beta chains sequenced from one sample in a study of T cell clusters in autoimmune cytopenias (dated by TCRdb to between 2018 and 2021). Each sample's TRB amplification started from 250 ng of peripheral blood genomic DNA, which corresponds to roughly 38,000 genome equivalents. The listed sequencing device is Illumina MiSeq. Multiplex PCR with a touch-down protocol amplified TRB rearrangements, with the TRB-A and TRB-B primer pools combined in a single tube. Through TCRdb reprocessing, the reads give one entry per CDR3 protein sequence; DNA is omitted. This sample's table carries 8,000 or so distinct CDR3 sequences. 28% of the sample is held by the ten biggest clonotypes. The material sequenced was peripheral blood. These receptors came from a human donor with an autoimmune cytopenia or autoimmune hepatitis (not recorded which).

The genes are TRBV30 and TRBJ2-3; the D call from TCRdb, TRBD2, cannot be confirmed without DNA. The length of the CDR3 is 13 residues. In germline, CDR1 is GTSNPN, CDR2 SVGIG (reference sequence). This CDR3 reads CALRAGGTDTQYF.

The J gene is TRBJ2-2, the V gene TRBV30; TCRdb's D call, TRBD1, is unchecked because there is no DNA. The CDR3 sequence is 14 residues long. Germline CDR1 GTSNPN, CDR2 SVGIG (reference sequence). The CDR3 sequence: CAWDGGSKGGELFF.

This clonotype shows up as medium-sized by frequency. The gene calls are TRBV30 and TRBJ2-5; TCRdb calls TRBD2, which cannot be checked without DNA. Per germline, CDR1 GTSNPN and CDR2 SVGIG (reference sequence). This CDR3 contains 14 residues. The CDR3 here is CAWSTTSGRETQYF.

The chain joins TRBV6-5 to TRBJ2-3; TCRdb calls TRBD2, which cannot be checked without DNA. Germline lookup yields CDR1 MNHEY and CDR2 SVGAGI. The CDR3 is 14 residues long. CDR3 amino acids: CASGPSGRTDTQYF.

This clonotype registers medium-sized by frequency. This rearrangement joins TRBV20-1 to TRBJ2-7; the D call from TCRdb, TRBD1, cannot be confirmed without DNA. Germline-derived CDR1 and CDR2 are DFQATT and SNEGSKA (reference sequence). The CDR3 loop spans 19 amino acids. The CDR3 region is CSARDRGTRQGYYSYEQYF.

Frequency places this clonotype as medium-sized. The chain is built from TRBV6-5 and TRBJ2-7. Germline CDR1 reads MNHEY; CDR2 reads SVGAGI. The CDR3 runs 17 residues. CDR3 sequence reads: CASSPKLQRVYPYEQYF.

The rearrangement joins TRBV2 to TRBJ1-5. Germline V gene data show CDR1 as SNHLY and CDR2 as FYNNEI. The length of the CDR3 is 13 residues. CDR3 protein: CASSDLHYQPQHF.

The chain uses TRBV30 and TRBJ2-1; TCRdb returns TRBD2, unconfirmable since there is no DNA. The CDR3 sequence is 15 residues long. Germline lookup yields CDR1 GTSNPN and CDR2 SVGIG (reference sequence). This chain's CDR3 is CAWSVRGGRINEQFF.

V is TRBV6-1 and J is TRBJ1-4; TCRdb designates TRBD1, a call that cannot be tested without DNA. CDR1 and CDR2 (germline): MNHNS, SASEGT. This CDR3 region has 17 residues. The CDR3 is CASSDWTGLATNEKLFF.

The rearrangement links TRBV10-1 to TRBJ1-1. CDR3 length: 12 amino acids. Germline CDR1 and CDR2: WNHNN and SYGVQD (reference sequence). CDR3 protein: CASSGGITEAFF.

This chain joins TRBV28 and TRBJ1-5; the TCRdb D gene call, TRBD1, has no DNA to confirm it. Germline V gene lookup returns CDR1 MDHEN and CDR2 SYDVKM. The CDR3 runs 14 residues. This CDR3 is CASSFSWGGQPQHF.

CDR3 in amino acids: CASSLGNTQYF. The chain carries TRBV27 and TRBJ2-3. Per germline, CDR1 MNHEY and CDR2 SMNVEV (reference sequence). The CDR3 covers 11 residues.